The rows below give T cell receptor beta chains drawn from one sample of a study of T cell changes during pregnancy in multiple sclerosis. Clones were sequenced by immunoSEQ multiplex PCR, and TCRdb holds only the in-frame ones, with some missing. The sample yields about 38,000 clones, around 90% seen once. The source was CD4+ T cells from peripheral blood mononuclear cells, collected in the third trimester of pregnancy. These receptor sequences come from a female donor in good health, enrolled as a control in a pregnancy study. CDR3s include the opening cysteine and the closing phenylalanine or tryptophan. Each record gives: D gene, CDR3 length, J gene, V gene, clone size, CDR3 protein, CDR3 DNA. D genes are given only for firm matches. A row's size may be missing; if present it is once, few, many or a size class.

- 12 TRBJ2-3 TRBV30 - CAWTPSTDTQYF TGTGCCTGGACCCCTAGCACAGATACGCAGTATTTT
- 12 TRBJ1-2 TRBV2 few CASSLQGGGYTF TGTGCCAGCAGTCTTCAGGGCGGTGGCTACACCTTC
TRBD1 17 TRBJ2-3 TRBV7-9 - CASSYSGTGSVTDTQYF TGTGCCAGCAGCTACTCGGGGACAGGATCAGTCACAGATACGCAGTATTTT
- 12 TRBJ2-3 TRBV7-8 once CASSLILDTQYF TGTGCCAGCAGCTTAATTCTCGATACGCAGTATTTT
- 12 TRBJ1-2 TRBV10-1 once CASSERSYGYTF TGCGCCAGCAGTGAGCGGTCCTATGGCTACACCTTC
TRBD2 16 TRBJ2-2 TRBV12-5 - CASGLAGGRNTGELFF TGTGCTAGTGGTTTGGCGGGGGGTAGGAACACCGGGGAGCTGTTTTTT
- 10 TRBJ1-2 TRBV23-1 - CASSRRGGSF TGCGCCAGCAGTCGTCGGGGGGGCTCCTTC
- 16 TRBJ2-2 TRBV19 - CASLRDSGANTGELFF TGTGCCAGCCTCAGGGATAGCGGTGCGAACACCGGGGAGCTGTTTTTT
- 14 TRBJ1-4 TRBV6-1 - CASSIAAGGEKLFF TGTGCCAGCAGTATAGCGGCGGGTGGTGAAAAACTGTTTTTT
- 16 TRBJ2-7 TRBV9 - CASSPIVGATLYEQYF TGTGCCAGCAGCCCAATTGTGGGGGCAACCCTCTACGAGCAGTACTTC
- 14 TRBJ1-4 TRBV27 once CASAQVTANEKLFF TGTGCCAGCGCGCAAGTAACGGCTAATGAAAAACTGTTTTTT
- 12 TRBJ2-3 TRBV30 - CAWTSGTDTQYF TGTGCCTGGACCTCCGGCACAGATACGCAGTATTTT
TRBD2 16 TRBJ2-7 TRBV7-6 - CASSPGLAGGIYEQYF TGTGCCAGCAGCCCGGGACTAGCGGGGGGTATCTACGAGCAGTACTTC
TRBD1 14 TRBJ2-7 TRBV2 - CASSITGGPGEQYF TGTGCCAGCTCTATTACAGGGGGCCCAGGCGAGCAGTACTTC
- 13 TRBJ1-2 TRBV6-6 - CASNAGTHYGYTF TGTGCCAGCAACGCAGGTACCCATTATGGCTACACCTTC
- 13 TRBJ1-2 TRBV6-5 - CASSTTENYGYTF TGTGCCAGCAGTACCACAGAGAACTATGGCTACACCTTC
- 13 TRBJ1-5 TRBV27 - CASSLVYYQPQHF TGTGCCAGCAGTCTAGTTTATTACCAACCCCAGCATTTT
- 14 TRBJ2-7 TRBV6-1 - CASRGDTDTYEQYF TGTGCCAGCAGGGGGGACACGGACACCTACGAGCAGTACTTC
TRBD1 14 TRBJ2-2 TRBV6-5 - CASRMTGGAGELFF TGTGCCAGCAGGATGACAGGGGGTGCCGGGGAGCTGTTTTTT
- 14 TRBJ2-5 TRBV5-1 - CASSSRDIQETQYF TGCGCCAGCAGCTCCCGGGACATCCAAGAGACCCAGTACTTC
- 15 TRBJ2-3 TRBV5-4 - CASTGLGGRRDTQYF TGTGCCAGCACTGGTCTGGGGGGTCGTAGAGATACGCAGTATTTT
TRBD1 16 TRBJ2-2 TRBV7-6 - CASSLAHRGRTGELFF TGTGCCAGCAGCTTAGCCCACAGGGGAAGGACCGGGGAGCTGTTTTTT
- 15 TRBJ2-2 TRBV28 - CASSLGAGNTGELFF TGTGCCAGCAGTTTAGGTGCGGGAAACACCGGGGAGCTGTTTTTT
TRBD2 14 TRBJ2-3 TRBV28 - CASSLATSADTQYF TGTGCCAGCAGTTTGGCGACTAGCGCTGATACGCAGTATTTT
TRBD1 18 TRBJ1-3 TRBV18 - CASSPPGRQGVSGNTIYF TGTGCCAGCTCACCACCGGGGCGACAGGGGGTGTCTGGAAACACCATATATTTT
TRBD2 16 TRBJ2-3 TRBV7-9 - CASRRTSGSVTDTQYF TGTGCCAGCAGAAGGACTAGCGGGAGTGTTACAGATACGCAGTATTTT
- 13 TRBJ1-1 TRBV6-5 - CASRRQRDTEAFF TGTGCCAGCAGACGACAGCGCGACACTGAAGCTTTCTTT
TRBD1 16 TRBJ1-6 TRBV5-4 few CASSPESGQGSSPLHF TGTGCCAGCAGCCCCGAGTCAGGACAGGGGAGCTCACCCCTCCACTTT
TRBD1 15 TRBJ2-4 TRBV5-4 - CASSLGQGVRNIQYF TGTGCCAGCAGCTTGGGGCAGGGGGTACGGAACATTCAGTACTTC
- 15 TRBJ1-4 TRBV2 - CASNFRGGTNEKLFF TGTGCCAGCAACTTCCGGGGGGGGACAAATGAAAAACTGTTTTTT
- 14 TRBJ1-1 TRBV15 - CATSAQAKPTEAFF TGTGCCACCAGCGCGCAGGCGAAACCGACTGAAGCTTTCTTT
TRBD2 15 TRBJ2-7 TRBV9 once CASSVGGTSFYEQYF TGTGCCAGCAGCGTAGGAGGGACTAGCTTTTACGAGCAGTACTTC
- 14 TRBJ1-5 TRBV5-1 - CASSFGEPGQPQHF TGCGCCAGCAGCTTCGGCGAACCGGGTCAGCCCCAGCATTTT
TRBD1 13 TRBJ1-3 TRBV27 - CASSTGEGNTIYF TGTGCCAGCAGTACAGGGGAAGGAAACACCATATATTTT
TRBD1 14 TRBJ1-5 TRBV6-1 few CASATGKGNQPQHF TGTGCCAGCGCGACAGGGAAGGGCAATCAGCCCCAGCATTTT
- 14 TRBJ2-1 TRBV10-3 - CAIRGGGSYNEQFF TGTGCCATCAGGGGAGGGGGGTCCTACAATGAGCAGTTCTTC
- 13 TRBJ2-1 TRBV11-3 - CASSFKGGNEQFF TGTGCCAGCAGCTTTAAAGGGGGCAATGAGCAGTTCTTC
- 14 TRBJ2-3 TRBV5-1 once CASSSEWGSDTQYF TGCGCCAGCAGCTCGGAATGGGGCTCGGATACGCAGTATTTT
- 15 TRBJ1-2 TRBV11-2 - CASSLDVAANYGYTF TGTGCCAGCAGCTTAGACGTGGCGGCTAACTATGGCTACACCTTC
TRBD1 15 TRBJ1-2 TRBV7-6 - CASSLRTGLNYGYTF TGTGCCAGCAGCTTACGGACAGGACTGAACTATGGCTACACCTTC
- 14 TRBJ1-1 TRBV7-6 - CASSLDRENTEAFF TGTGCCAGCAGCTTAGACAGGGAGAACACTGAAGCTTTCTTT
- 17 TRBJ2-7 TRBV7-9 once CASSLGLDIKSSYEQYF TGTGCCAGCAGCTTAGGCCTAGATATAAAGAGCTCCTACGAGCAGTACTTC
- 14 TRBJ2-2 TRBV6-5 - CATVRQSNTGELFF TGTGCCACCGTGAGGCAGTCGAACACCGGGGAGCTGTTTTTT
TRBD1 16 TRBJ2-7 TRBV5-1 once CASSPGQGAVLYEQYF TGCGCCAGCAGCCCGGGACAGGGGGCAGTTCTTTACGAGCAGTACTTC
TRBD1 12 TRBJ1-1 TRBV30 - CAYTTGGRRAFF TGTGCCTATACAACAGGGGGCAGGAGGGCTTTCTTT
TRBD1 14 TRBJ1-1 TRBV19 - CASSIDTGGYRAFF TGTGCCAGTAGTATAGATACAGGGGGCTATCGGGCTTTCTTT
- 14 TRBJ1-4 TRBV5-1 - CASSLNPRYEKLFF TGCGCCAGCAGCTTAAATCCCCGGTATGAAAAACTGTTTTTT
TRBD2 14 TRBJ2-1 TRBV11-1 - CASNHPGGRHEQFF TGTGCCAGCAACCACCCGGGGGGGAGGCATGAGCAGTTCTTC
- 13 TRBJ2-7 TRBV7-3 - CASSLLGAAEQYF TGTGCCAGCAGCTTACTTGGGGCCGCCGAGCAGTACTTC
TRBD1 14 TRBJ2-3 TRBV5-4 - CASSLQGATDTQYF TGTGCCAGCAGCTTGCAGGGGGCCACAGATACGCAGTATTTT
TRBD1 15 TRBJ1-5 TRBV5-8 - CASSPTGQGNQPQHF TGTGCCAGCAGCCCCACGGGACAGGGCAATCAGCCCCAGCATTTT
TRBD2 15 TRBJ2-7 TRBV7-9 - CASSLTSVRSYEQYF TGTGCCAGCAGCCTCACTAGCGTTCGCTCCTACGAGCAGTACTTC
- 15 TRBJ2-5 TRBV6-1 - CASSRVMPTQETQYF TGTGCCAGCAGTAGAGTGATGCCGACTCAAGAGACCCAGTACTTC
- 14 TRBJ1-4 TRBV5-1 - CASRAGVSNEKLFF TGCGCCAGCAGGGCCGGGGTTAGCAATGAAAAACTGTTTTTT
- 13 TRBJ1-5 TRBV15 - CATSRGPNQPQHF TGTGCCACCAGCAGAGGGCCGAATCAGCCCCAGCATTTT
TRBD2 18 TRBJ2-7 TRBV2 - CASSGRRLASGGSYEQYF TGTGCCAGCAGTGGCCGAAGACTGGCTAGCGGGGGGTCCTACGAGCAGTACTTC
TRBD2 16 TRBJ2-5 TRBV6-1 - CANSEAIVAGGETQYF TGTGCCAACAGTGAAGCCATTGTAGCGGGGGGGGAGACCCAGTACTTC
- 14 TRBJ1-1 TRBV19 - CASTPGIGNTEAFF TGTGCCAGTACCCCGGGGATCGGGAACACTGAAGCTTTCTTT
- 14 TRBJ1-5 TRBV6-6 - CASSRNDGLGPQHF TGTGCCAGCAGTAGAAACGACGGGTTGGGGCCCCAGCATTTT
TRBD1 13 TRBJ1-3 TRBV5-1 - CASRDSPGNTIYF TGCGCCAGCCGGGACAGTCCTGGAAACACCATATATTTT